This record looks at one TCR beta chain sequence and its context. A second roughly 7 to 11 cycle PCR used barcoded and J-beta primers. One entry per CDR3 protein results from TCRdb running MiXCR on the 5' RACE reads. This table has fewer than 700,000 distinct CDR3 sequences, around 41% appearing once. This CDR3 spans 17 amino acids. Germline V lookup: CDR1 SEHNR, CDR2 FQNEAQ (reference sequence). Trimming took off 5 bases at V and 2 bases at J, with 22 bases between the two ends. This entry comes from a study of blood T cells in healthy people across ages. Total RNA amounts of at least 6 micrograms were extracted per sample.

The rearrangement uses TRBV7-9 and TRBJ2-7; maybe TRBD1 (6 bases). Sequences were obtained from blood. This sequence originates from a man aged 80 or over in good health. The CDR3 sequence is CASSLTDGQQRTYEQYF. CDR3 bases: TGTGCCAGCAGCCTGACCGATGGACAGCAACGCACCTACGAGCAGTACTTC.